The T cell receptor (beta chain) described here comes from a study of cytomegalovirus exposure and HLA in healthy donors. Points from the study as a whole: In a later analysis, DRB1 alleles had the most associated TCRs; HLA-C alleles the fewest. At a 0.05 false discovery rate, a later analysis found approximately 17,000 TCR beta sequences to be associated with HLA alleles.

About this clone: The antigen is undetermined.

Trimming removed 3 bases at V and 8 bases at J, with 10 bases between. CDR3 length: 12 residues. Germline-derived CDR1 and CDR2 are SGHVS and FQNEAQ. PCR employed 60 Vbeta and 13 Jbeta primers. TCRdb's copy holds only in-frame clones and misses some; the assay was immunoSEQ multiplex PCR. Across approximately 50,000 clones, the top ten clones capture about 6% of the sample. The rearrangement links TRBV7-8 to TRBJ2-5; D remains ambiguous. This sequence was found in a male donor in good health and CMV-seropositive. Source material: PBMCs. Written as DNA, the CDR3 is TGTGCCAGCAGCTTCCCCCCCCAAACCCAGTACTTC. This encodes CASSFPPQTQYF.